This entry lists 21 T cell receptor beta chains sequenced from one sample in a study of T cells in Graves' hyperthyroidism and ophthalmopathy. Authors of the study amplified TCR beta CDR3 regions from RNA transcripts. TCR CDR3 underwent first-round RT-PCR with the HTBI primer set. TCRdb re-called the multiplex PCR reads with MiXCR, one entry per CDR3 protein. The repertoire holds under 700,000 distinct CDR3 sequences, with around 45% as singletons. What was sequenced was peripheral blood or thyroid tissue (not recorded which). The source of these receptors is a young woman with Graves' hyperthyroidism.

The chain has TRBV29-1 and TRBJ1-5, with a possible D match to TRBD1 (5 bases). The CDR3 consists of 12 residues. Germline V gene sequence: CDR1 SQVTM, CDR2 ANQGSEA. V gave up 6 bases and J gave up 7 bases, with 13 bases separating them. The CDR3 DNA reads TGCAGCGTCGGCGAGGAGGGGCAGCCCCAGCATTTT. It encodes CSVGEEGQPQHF.

The chain couples TRBV6-1 to TRBJ2-7; 8 nucleotides match TRBD1. Germline V gene data show CDR1 as MNHNS and CDR2 as SASEGT. After removal of 6 bases from V and 0 bases from J, the junction contained 7 bases not matched to a gene. The CDR3 sequence is 15 residues long. The CDR3 sequence is CASRVWTGYSYEQYF. The CDR3 DNA follows: TGTGCCAGCAGGGTCTGGACAGGGTACTCCTACGAGCAGTACTTC.

This clonotype was detected only once. The rearrangement uses TRBV28 and TRBJ1-5; D call uncertain. The V end lost 3 bases, the J end lost 0 bases, and 9 bases lay between the germline ends. Germline assignment: CDR1 MDHEN and CDR2 SYDVKM. This CDR3 contains 15 residues. The CDR3 region has the DNA TGTGCCAGCAGTTTTGCCGGGGTTAGCAATCAGCCCCAGCATTTT. This encodes CASSFAGVSNQPQHF.

The chain joins TRBV20-1 to TRBJ2-5; D not certain. CDR1 DFQATT and CDR2 SNEGSKA come from the germline V gene (reference sequence). This CDR3 comprises 13 residues. V dropped 5 bases and J dropped 2 bases, with 12 bases sitting between them. CDR3 sequence: CSALPWRQETQYF. DNA for the CDR3: TGCAGTGCTCTTCCTTGGCGGCAAGAGACCCAGTACTTC.

This clonotype was counted a few times. In DNA form, the CDR3 reads TGCGCCAGCAGCTTGGACATAGGAAACACCATATATTTT. Protein product: CASSLDIGNTIYF. The chain recombines TRBV5-1 with TRBJ1-3; D remains unclear. CDR3 length equals 13 residues. The germline gives CDR1 SGHRS, CDR2 YFSETQ. The germline V and J ends were trimmed by 0 bases and 4 bases, with 5 bases remaining between them.

The table lists this clonotype with a few counts. This sequence joins TRBV6-6 and TRBJ2-7; D is undetermined. V was cut by 2 bases and J by 4 bases, with 9 bases left in between. The CDR3 is 13 amino acids. The germline gives CDR1 MNHNY, CDR2 SVGAGI (reference sequence). The CDR3 DNA reads as TGTGCCAGCAGTTACCTCGCCCGGTACGAGCAGTACTTC. As protein: CASSYLARYEQYF.

J is TRBJ1-1 and V is TRBV11-3; D ambiguous. The CDR3 is made up of 16 amino acids. The V gene lost 5 bases and the J gene lost 0 bases, with 16 bases spanning the gap. From germline, CDR1 is SGHNT and CDR2 YENEEA. As DNA, the CDR3 is TGTGCCAGCAGCCCACTGAGATTGGAGATGAACACTGAAGCTTTCTTT. Its translation is CASSPLRLEMNTEAFF. The whole variable domain, remainder taken from reference TRBV11-3 and TRBJ1-1, is EAGVVQSPRYKIIEKKQPVAFWCNPISGHNTLYWYLQNLGQGPELLIRYENEEAVDDSQLPKDRFSAERLKGVDSTLKIQPAELGDSAVYLCASSPLRLEMNTEAFFGQGTRLTVV.

There are a few counts of this clonotype. Compared with germline, one end of the junction differs, possibly owing to a read error. This chain uses TRBV7-9 with TRBJ2-5; 7 bases line up with TRBD2. This CDR3 is built from 13 residues. Germline CDR1 SEHNR, CDR2 FQNEAQ (reference sequence). CDR3 region: CASSPKEVRERDF. The DNA of the CDR3 is TGTGCCAGCAGCCCAAAAGAGGTGCGGGAGAGGGACTTC.

The J gene is TRBJ2-7, the V gene TRBV12-3 or TRBV12-4, with unresolved D. V dropped 6 bases and J dropped 0 bases, with 12 bases sitting between them. The CDR3 is made up of 14 amino acids. The CDR3 loop reads CASSTTASSYEQYF. CDR3 in DNA: TGTGCCAGCAGCACGACCGCAAGCTCCTACGAGCAGTACTTC.

Here the CDR3 reads CSGRGGGYTF. The CDR3 nucleotides read TGCAGCGGAAGGGGAGGTGGCTACACCTTC. V and J are TRBV29-1 and TRBJ1-2, with a possible D match to TRBD1 (5 bases). Between the trimmed V and J ends, which lost 7 bases and 7 bases, there was a span of 10 bases. The CDR3 runs to 10 residues. Germline V CDR1 and CDR2: SQVTM, ANQGSEA.

The V call is TRBV7-9, the J call TRBJ1-2; D not certain. The CDR3 runs to 15 residues. The germline V gene encodes CDR1 SEHNR and CDR2 FQNEAQ (reference sequence). The V and J ends lost 2 bases and 2 bases respectively, with 12 bases between them. CDR3 nucleotides: TGTGCCAGCAGCTTAAAAGAAGTAGGGAACTATGGCTACACCTTC. This sequence encodes CASSLKEVGNYGYTF.

This clonotype came up a few times. This chain joins TRBV7-9 and TRBJ1-1; D possibly corresponds to TRBD1 (5 bases). There are 13 residues in the CDR3. Germline V gene lookup returns CDR1 SEHNR and CDR2 FQNEAQ (reference sequence). The V end was cut by 4 bases, the J end by 4 bases, with 10 bases between. CDR3 DNA sequence: TGTGCCAGCAGCTGGCAGGGTTCCACTGAAGCTTTCTTT. This codes for CASSWQGSTEAFF.

The J gene is TRBJ2-5, the V gene TRBV7-8; TRBD2 agrees at 11 bases. Germline loops: CDR1 SGHVS, CDR2 FQNEAQ. Trimming removed 5 bases from V and 8 bases from J; junction bases left unmatched: 10. The CDR3 spans 15 residues. DNA of the CDR3: TGTGCCAGCAGCGGGAGAGTACTAGCGGGAGTTACCCAGTACTTC. It codes for CASSGRVLAGVTQYF. Looking up the rest from reference TRBV7-8 and TRBJ2-5 gives the full variable domain: GAGVSQSPRYKVAKRGQDVALRCDPISGHVSLFWYQQALGQGPEFLTYFQNEAQLDKSGLPSDRFFAERPEGSVSTLKIQRTQQEDSAVYLCASSGRVLAGVTQYFGPGTRLLVL.

The chain combines TRBV19 with TRBJ1-2; no clear D gene. Germline lookup yields CDR1 LNHDA and CDR2 SQIVND (reference sequence). This CDR3 spans 14 amino acids. V lost 3 bases and J lost 1, with 9 bases in between. CDR3 coding DNA: TGTGCCAGTAGTATTGGAGGGAGTAACTATGGCTACACCTTC. It is translated as CASSIGGSNYGYTF. Full variable domain (remainder filled in from reference TRBV19 and TRBJ1-2): DGGITQSPKYLFRKEGQNVTLSCEQNLNHDAMYWYRQDPGQGLRLIYYSQIVNDFQKGDIAEGYSVSREKKESFPLTVTSAQKNPTAFYLCASSIGGSNYGYTFGSGTRLTVV.

In the case of this clonotype: This CDR3 is missing its conserved last phenylalanine or tryptophan, likely due to a read error. The limits of the CDR3 on the DNA are not certain, so only TCRdb's listed CDR3 is given. This rearrangement joins TRBV2 to TRBJ2-5; the tabulated D call, TRBD2, remains unverified against the DNA. CDR1 and CDR2 (germline): SNHLY, FYNNEI. A total of 10 residues make up the CDR3, ends included. The CDR3: CASSPSGLAG.

Comments on this clonotype: A read error may produce the germline difference seen at one junction end. J is TRBJ1-1 and V is TRBV15, with D unresolved. CDR3 length: 13 residues. CDR1 LNHNV and CDR2 YYDKDF come from the germline V gene (reference sequence). The CDR3 DNA follows: TGTGCCAGCAGCCAAGATGGCTACACTGAAGCTATCTTT. This translates into CASSQDGYTEAIF.

This clonotype was recorded a few times. The chain recombines TRBV10-3 with TRBJ1-5; D remains unclear. From germline, CDR1 is ENHRY and CDR2 SYGVKD. This CDR3 has 15 amino acids. Trimming left V 2 bases short and J 4 bases short, with 12 bases between. The CDR3 region has the DNA TGTGCCATCAGTGAGCGGGCCTCAGAAAATCAGCCCCAGCATTTT. This translates into CAISERASENQPQHF.

This chain links TRBV4-1 with TRBJ2-7, with D perhaps matching TRBD1 (5 bases). This CDR3 region has 14 residues. The germline V gene encodes CDR1 MGHRA and CDR2 YSYEKL. The V and J ends lost 5 bases and 5 bases respectively, with 16 bases between them. CDR3 region: CASSSRQQINEQYF. The CDR3 DNA is TGCGCCAGCAGCAGCCGACAGCAAATCAACGAGCAGTACTTC.

V gene TRBV2 combines with J gene TRBJ2-7; D gene uncertain. Germline loops: CDR1 SNHLY, CDR2 FYNNEI. CDR3 length: 14 amino acids. V was cut by 6 bases and J by 2 bases, with 14 bases left in between. The CDR3 coding sequence is TGTGCCAGCAGCCCAATCCACGCCACCTACGAGCAGTACTTC. It yields the protein CASSPIHATYEQYF.

This clonotype showed up just a few times. The chain is built from TRBV5-8 and TRBJ1-5, with D maybe TRBD1 (6 bases). CDR1 and CDR2 from the germline V gene are SGHTS and YDEGEE. Trimming took off 2 bases at V and 5 bases at J, with 8 bases between the two ends. The CDR3 spans 13 residues. CDR3 loop: CASSLQGYQPQHF. The CDR3 region has the DNA TGTGCCAGCAGCTTACAGGGATATCAGCCCCAGCATTTT.

The chain combines TRBV20-1 with TRBJ1-6, with unresolved D. V lost 2 bases and J lost 18, with 17 bases in between. Per the germline V gene, CDR1 is DFQATT and CDR2 is SNEGSKA (reference sequence). This CDR3 comprises 12 residues. Written as DNA, the CDR3 is TGCAGTGCTAGACCAATAGCGGGAGACCGCCACTTT. Translation gives CSARPIAGDRHF.